This passage covers 8 T cell receptor beta chains from one sample sequenced in a study of cytomegalovirus exposure and HLA in healthy donors. PCR was performed using 60 Vbeta and 13 Jbeta primers. Using immunoSEQ multiplex PCR, the repertoire was profiled, and TCRdb retains in-frame clones only, with some absent. The sample carries some 130,000 clones, about 72% recorded once. Sequenced material: PBMCs. All receptors come from a young man in good health and CMV-seropositive.

This chain joins TRBV6-5 and TRBJ2-7, with D possibly being TRBD2 (5 bases). This CDR3 comprises 14 residues. Germline assignment: CDR1 MNHEY and CDR2 SVGAGI. V was pared by 6 bases and J by 0 bases, with 12 bases between. As DNA, the CDR3 is TGTGCCAGCAGCTCCCCGGGGAGCTCCTACGAGCAGTACTTC. Protein sequence: CASSSPGSSYEQYF.

The gene calls are TRBV11-2 and TRBJ2-7, with D possibly matching TRBD2 (6 bases). Trimming took 2 bases from V and 3 from J, leaving 11 bases between them. Germline V gene sequence: CDR1 SGHAT, CDR2 FQNNGV. This CDR3 has 14 residues. The CDR3 reads CASSLWRGDYEQYF. CDR3 DNA sequence: TGTGCCAGCAGCTTATGGAGGGGAGACTACGAGCAGTACTTC.

The rearrangement links TRBV28 to TRBJ1-5; the D gene is possibly TRBD1 (6 bases). CDR1 MDHEN and CDR2 SYDVKM come from the germline V gene. The CDR3 consists of 16 residues. The ends were cut back, 5 bases at V and 7 bases at J, with 21 bases in the middle. The CDR3 sequence: CASSPSGTWVEQPQHF. DNA of the CDR3: TGTGCCAGCAGTCCATCCGGGACATGGGTGGAACAGCCCCAGCATTTT.

V is TRBV27 and J is TRBJ2-1; possibly TRBD1 for D (5 bases). V was clipped by 5 bases and J by 7 bases, with 12 bases between them. The CDR3 loop spans 13 amino acids. The germline gives CDR1 MNHEY, CDR2 SMNVEV (reference sequence). This CDR3 reads CASSQGSVNEQFF. CDR3 in DNA: TGTGCCAGCAGTCAGGGTTCGGTTAATGAGCAGTTCTTC.

This clone was counted once. The J gene is TRBJ2-7, the V gene TRBV28; TRBD1 agrees at 7 bases. Per germline, CDR1 MDHEN and CDR2 SYDVKM. CDR3 length equals 15 residues. V was clipped by 7 bases and J by 5 bases; unmatched bases: 14. This CDR3 is CASIQQGPLTHEQYF. CDR3 nucleotides: TGTGCCAGCATTCAACAGGGGCCACTTACCCACGAGCAGTACTTC.

The genes are TRBV10-3 and TRBJ2-7; 9 nucleotides match TRBD1. CDR3 length equals 16 residues. Germline V gene data show CDR1 as ENHRY and CDR2 as SYGVKD. Trimming removed 6 bases from V and 6 bases from J; junction bases left unmatched: 15. CDR3 amino acids: CAIRGGGTGQFFEQYF. The CDR3 DNA sequence: TGTGCCATCAGAGGAGGCGGGACAGGGCAATTTTTCGAGCAGTACTTC.

This sequence joins TRBV30 and TRBJ2-1, with 11 bases matching TRBD2. Germline V lookup: CDR1 GTSNPN, CDR2 SVGIG (reference sequence). The length of the CDR3 is 17 residues. Losses at the gene ends were 0 bases for V and 8 bases for J; bases not matched to a gene: 12. The CDR3 loop reads CAWSVRGLAGGRDEQFF. The CDR3 DNA reads TGTGCCTGGAGTGTAAGGGGGCTAGCGGGAGGAAGGGATGAGCAGTTCTTC.

The chain combines TRBV6-1 with TRBJ2-3; possible D gene TRBD1, 7 bases. The CDR3 is 13 amino acids. Trimming removed 8 bases at V and 8 bases at J, with 17 bases between. The germline gives CDR1 MNHNS, CDR2 SASEGT. The CDR3 region is CASHQGGAGTQYF. The CDR3 region has the DNA TGTGCCAGCCATCAGGGGGGAGCGGGTACGCAGTATTTT.